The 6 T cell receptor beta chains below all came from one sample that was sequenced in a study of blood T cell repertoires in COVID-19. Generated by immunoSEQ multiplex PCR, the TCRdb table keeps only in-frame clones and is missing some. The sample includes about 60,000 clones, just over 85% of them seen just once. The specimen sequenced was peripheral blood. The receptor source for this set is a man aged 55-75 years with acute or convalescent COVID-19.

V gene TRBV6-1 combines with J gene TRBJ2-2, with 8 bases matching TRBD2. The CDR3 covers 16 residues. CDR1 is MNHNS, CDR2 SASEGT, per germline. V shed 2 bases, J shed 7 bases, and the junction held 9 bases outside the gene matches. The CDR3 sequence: CASSEINPGGIGELFF. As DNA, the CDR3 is TGTGCCAGCAGTGAAATTAATCCGGGAGGGATCGGGGAGCTGTTTTTT.

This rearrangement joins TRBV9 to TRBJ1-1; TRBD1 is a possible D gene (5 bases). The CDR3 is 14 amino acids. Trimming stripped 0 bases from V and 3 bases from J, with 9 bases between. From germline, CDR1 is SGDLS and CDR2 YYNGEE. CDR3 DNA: TGTGCCAGCAGCGTAGCCGGGGGAGACACTGAAGCTTTCTTT. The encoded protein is CASSVAGGDTEAFF.

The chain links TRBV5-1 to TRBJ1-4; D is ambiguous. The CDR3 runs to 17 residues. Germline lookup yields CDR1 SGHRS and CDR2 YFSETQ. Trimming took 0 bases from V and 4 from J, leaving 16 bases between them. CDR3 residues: CASSLDPPGSFNEKLFF. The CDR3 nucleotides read TGCGCCAGCAGCTTGGACCCGCCGGGGAGCTTTAATGAAAAACTGTTTTTT.

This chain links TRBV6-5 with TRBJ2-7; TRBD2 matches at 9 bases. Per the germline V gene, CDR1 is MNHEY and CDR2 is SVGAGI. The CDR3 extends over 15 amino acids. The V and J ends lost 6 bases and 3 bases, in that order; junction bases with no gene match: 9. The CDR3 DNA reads TGTGCCAGCAGCCCCCGGGCTAGCGGGGTCTACGAGCAGTACTTC. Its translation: CASSPRASGVYEQYF.

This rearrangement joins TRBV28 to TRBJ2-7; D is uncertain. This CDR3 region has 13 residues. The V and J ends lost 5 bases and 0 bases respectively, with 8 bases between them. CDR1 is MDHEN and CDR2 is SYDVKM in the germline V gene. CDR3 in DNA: TGTGCCAGCAGTAGACTGACCTCCTACGAGCAGTACTTC. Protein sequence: CASSRLTSYEQYF. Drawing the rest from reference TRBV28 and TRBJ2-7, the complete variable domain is DVKVTQSSRYLVKRTGEKVFLECVQDMDHENMFWYRQDPGLGLRLIYFSYDVKMKEKGDIPEGYSVSREKKERFSLILESASTNQTSMYLCASSRLTSYEQYFGPGTRLTVT.

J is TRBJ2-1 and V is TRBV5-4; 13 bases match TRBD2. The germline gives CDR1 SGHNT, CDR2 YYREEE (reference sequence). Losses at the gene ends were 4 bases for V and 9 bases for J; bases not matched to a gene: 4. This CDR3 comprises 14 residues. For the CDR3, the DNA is TGTGCCAGCAGCCTTAGACTAGCGGGGGGTGAGCAGTTCTTC. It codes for CASSLRLAGGEQFF.